This entry concerns a single T cell receptor beta chain. Sequencing was performed with immunoSEQ multiplex PCR; in TCRdb, only in-frame clones are kept and a portion is missing. The sample includes 270,000 or so clones, roughly three quarters of them seen just once. This sample was taken from a study of cytotoxic CD8 clonotypes in ibrutinib-treated CLL. Study overall: Of a cohort that held roughly eleven relapsed/refractory and some 14 treatment-naive patients, about 18 were IGHV unmutated.

CDR3 length: 14 amino acids. Trimming took off 1 base at V and 6 bases at J, with 10 bases between the two ends. In germline, CDR1 is LNHDA, CDR2 SQIVND (reference sequence). This specimen consisted of PBMCs, obtained at disease progression, from a patient treated with ibrutinib. The chain couples TRBV19 to TRBJ2-1; D may be TRBD2 (6 bases). The TCR originated in a human donor with chronic lymphocytic leukemia. The CDR3 coding sequence is TGTGCCAGTAGTATAGTCGGAGGGGCCAATGAGCAGTTCTTC. It yields the protein CASSIVGGANEQFF.